This record covers a single TCR beta chain. Generated by immunoSEQ multiplex PCR, the TCRdb table keeps only in-frame clones and is missing some. The sample yields roughly 1,600,000 clones, approximately 98.5% seen once. The source of the sample is a study of shared clonotypes between healthy human individuals. CDR3 length: 15 amino acids. The germline V gene has CDR1 MGHRA and CDR2 YSYEKL. Trimming took off 1 base at V and 2 bases at J, with 12 bases between the two ends. The receptor comes from a man aged 25-40 years in good health. Input material: naive CD4+ T cells sorted from blood. The subset was: CD45RA+ positively selected. V gene TRBV4-1 combines with J gene TRBJ2-7; TRBD2 is a possible D gene (5 bases). This chain's CDR3 is CASSQVRERAYEQYF. The DNA of the CDR3 is TGCGCCAGCAGCCAAGTGAGGGAGAGAGCCTACGAGCAGTACTTC.